This TCR beta chain was recovered during a study of T cell repertoires in cytomegalovirus infection. Across the whole study: The authors used CMV epitopes that were HLA-C-restricted (recently identified) and HLA-B-restricted (well studied). Study-wide findings and caveats: CMV carriers with the relevant HLA were identified by cumulative public TCR beta family frequency. Ex vivo responses were dominated by HLA-C-restricted CMV-specific TCR beta clonotypes.

This clonotype was counted between two and nine times. Antigen specificity is unknown. TCRdb analysed the reads with MiXCR anew, one entry per CDR3 protein. The sample includes 650,000 to 900,000 distinct CDR3 sequences, about 33% of them seen just once. Sequences were derived from cultured CD8+ T cells from PBMCs, sampled from culture after CMV antigen stimulation. This receptor was obtained from a human donor in good health (CMV status not recorded). Some clones in this sample may be carry-over from other donors' samples.

The CDR3 loop is CSVEGGFETQYF. The DNA for the CDR3 is TGCAGCGTTGAGGGAGGTTTCGAGACCCAGTACTTC. V usage is TRBV29-1 and J usage is TRBJ2-5, with a possible D match to TRBD2 (6 bases). V shed 3 bases and J shed 5 bases, with 10 bases lying between them. In germline, CDR1 is SQVTM, CDR2 ANQGSEA. This CDR3 spans 12 amino acids.